These 21 T cell receptor beta chains were all obtained from the same sample, sequenced in a study of cytomegalovirus exposure and HLA in healthy donors. Vbeta (60) and Jbeta (13) primers were used in the PCR. TCRdb keeps only in-frame clones here, not all; method: immunoSEQ multiplex PCR. The repertoire holds over 150,000 clones, with approximately 80% as singletons. The sequenced material came from PBMCs. The receptors come from a man aged 25 to 40 in good health and CMV-seropositive.

This clone has a single count. This chain connects TRBV2 to TRBJ2-3; no clear D gene. Per the germline V gene, CDR1 is SNHLY and CDR2 is FYNNEI. The CDR3 has 14 residues. V lost 6 bases and J lost 0, with 10 bases in between. The CDR3 nucleotides read TGTGCCAGCAGCGAACGCAGGAGCACAGATACGCAGTATTTT. This gives the protein CASSERRSTDTQYF.

The chain links TRBV2 to TRBJ2-5; TRBD1 might be the D (6 bases). Per germline, CDR1 SNHLY and CDR2 FYNNEI. The CDR3 is 14 amino acids. The V and J ends lost 5 bases and 2 bases respectively, with 12 bases between them. For the CDR3, the DNA is TGTGCCAGCAGTTGGACAGTCGGGCAAGAGACCCAGTACTTC. Its protein product is CASSWTVGQETQYF.

The CDR3 coding sequence is TGTGCCAGCAGCCACGGACTAGCGGGACTCTACGAGCAGTACTTC. It is translated as CASSHGLAGLYEQYF. The chain links TRBV7-2 to TRBJ2-7; 12 bases agree with TRBD2. Germline lookup yields CDR1 SGHTA and CDR2 FQGNSA. Losses at the gene ends were 5 bases for V and 3 bases for J; bases not matched to a gene: 5. This CDR3 spans 15 amino acids.

Comment on this clone: This sample includes further DNA sequences coding for the same CDR3. This sequence joins TRBV11-2 and TRBJ1-2, with D unresolved. Deletions cut 0 bases from V and 1 base from J, with 9 bases between. This CDR3 is 15 amino acids long. Germline lookup yields CDR1 SGHAT and CDR2 FQNNGV. CDR3 in DNA: TGTGCCAGCAGCTTAGAGTACGGGGATAACTATGGCTACACCTTC. Residues: CASSLEYGDNYGYTF.

The V and J genes are TRBV30 and TRBJ2-7; 9 bases line up with TRBD1. The germline V gene encodes CDR1 GTSNPN and CDR2 SVGIG (reference sequence). The CDR3 has 14 amino acids. With V trimmed by 2 bases and J by 4 bases, 6 bases remained unmatched. DNA for the CDR3: TGTGCCTGGAGTTGGGACAGGGTAGGGTACGAGCAGTACTTC. Its translation is CAWSWDRVGYEQYF.

This chain joins TRBV15 and TRBJ2-5; D ambiguous. This CDR3 spans 14 amino acids. V shed 0 bases and J shed 5 bases, with 10 bases lying between them. CDR1 and CDR2 (germline): LNHNV, YYDKDF (reference sequence). The chain's CDR3 is CATSRDRSMETQYF. As DNA, the CDR3 is TGTGCCACCAGCAGAGATCGTAGCATGGAGACCCAGTACTTC.

The rearrangement uses TRBV27 and TRBJ2-3; perhaps TRBD1 as D (6 bases). Germline CDR1 is MNHEY and CDR2 is SMNVEV (reference sequence). Trimming took 5 bases from V and 2 from J, leaving 11 bases between them. This CDR3 spans 14 amino acids. This CDR3 is CASSGYRVTDTQYF. DNA for the CDR3: TGTGCCAGCAGTGGGTACAGGGTCACAGATACGCAGTATTTT.

Only one count was recorded for this clone. The V gene is TRBV28, the J gene TRBJ1-5; 7 nucleotides match TRBD1. Trimming cost V 6 bases and J 6 bases; bases outside gene matches: 14. The CDR3 is 16 amino acids. Germline V CDR1 and CDR2: MDHEN, SYDVKM. CDR3: CASSLQRGTGVQPQHF. The DNA for the CDR3 is TGTGCCAGCAGCCTCCAAAGGGGAACAGGGGTTCAGCCCCAGCATTTT.

The V and J genes are TRBV5-5 and TRBJ2-7, with D tentatively TRBD2 (6 bases). Germline-derived CDR1 and CDR2 are SGHKS and YYEKEE (reference sequence). Trimming shortened V by 0 bases and J by 2 bases, and 9 bases separated the two germline ends. CDR3 length: 14 amino acids. DNA for the CDR3: TGTGCCAGCAGCTTGGGGGGGGTGCCCTACGAGCAGTACTTC. Protein product: CASSLGGVPYEQYF.

This chain links TRBV20-1 with TRBJ1-1; 7 bases fit TRBD1. J gave up 10 bases and V 2 bases, and 4 bases lay outside the gene matches. Looked up from germline, CDR1 is DFQATT and CDR2 is SNEGSKA (reference sequence). The CDR3 is 11 residues long. CDR3 protein: CSARLRGAAFF. In DNA form, the CDR3 reads TGCAGTGCTAGACTCAGGGGGGCAGCTTTCTTT.

The chain's CDR3 is CASSLESTGGYGYTF. In nucleotides, the CDR3 is TGCGCCAGCAGCTTGGAATCCACAGGGGGCTATGGCTACACCTTC. This chain connects TRBV5-1 to TRBJ1-2, with 8 nucleotides matching TRBD1. The CDR3 covers 15 residues. CDR1 SGHRS and CDR2 YFSETQ come from the germline V gene. The J segment lost 4 bases and the V segment lost 0 bases, leaving 5 bases of the junction unmatched.

This clone turned up a few times. CDR3 loop: CASSFTGGRETQYF. The CDR3 DNA is TGCGCCAGCAGCTTCACAGGGGGCCGGGAGACCCAGTACTTC. The V and J genes are TRBV5-1 and TRBJ2-5, with 9 positions matching TRBD1. There are 14 residues in the CDR3. V lost 2 bases, J lost 5 bases, and 4 bases stayed unmatched. Per the germline V gene, CDR1 is SGHRS and CDR2 is YFSETQ.

CDR3 DNA sequence: TGTGCCAGCAGTGAAGTTCTAGCGGGCCTCTCCTACGAGCAGTACTTC. It translates to CASSEVLAGLSYEQYF. This rearrangement joins TRBV6-1 to TRBJ2-7; 8 nucleotides align to TRBD2. The CDR3 length is 16 residues. V dropped 1 base and J dropped 0; count of bases not matched to a gene: 5. The germline V gene has CDR1 MNHNS and CDR2 SASEGT.

This sequence joins TRBV9 and TRBJ2-2, with a weak D call TRBD2 (6 bases). Germline lookup yields CDR1 SGDLS and CDR2 YYNGEE. Trimming shortened V by 2 bases and J by 1 base, and 15 bases separated the two germline ends. CDR3 length equals 17 residues. The CDR3: CASSVNTRELNTGELFF. The DNA for the CDR3 is TGTGCCAGCAGCGTCAATACCCGGGAGCTGAACACCGGGGAGCTGTTTTTT.

The chain is built from TRBV6-6 and TRBJ1-2, with 8 bases aligning to TRBD1. Germline CDR1 and CDR2: MNHNY and SVGAGI (reference sequence). This CDR3 region has 15 residues. The V and J ends lost 6 bases and 3 bases, in that order; junction bases with no gene match: 9. The CDR3 nucleotides read TGTGCCAGCAGCCTACCGACAGGGGCAGACTATGGCTACACCTTC. It translates to CASSLPTGADYGYTF.

The chain's CDR3 is CASSLEGYLGQGSYEQYF. CDR3 DNA: TGTGCCAGCAGCTTGGAGGGATACCTGGGACAGGGATCCTACGAGCAGTACTTC. V usage is TRBV5-6 and J usage is TRBJ2-7; TRBD1 agrees at 9 bases. V trimming: 0 bases; J trimming: 1 base; junction bases outside the gene matches: 11. Germline lookup yields CDR1 SGHDT and CDR2 YYEEEE. There are 18 residues in the CDR3.

V is TRBV6-5 and J is TRBJ1-1, with 8 nucleotides matching TRBD1. CDR1 and CDR2 from the germline V gene are MNHEY and SVGAGI. This CDR3 comprises 14 residues. Unmatched junction bases numbered 1, after V lost 4 bases and J lost 0 bases. In DNA, the CDR3 is TGTGCCAGCAGTTGGACAGGGTTGAACACTGAAGCTTTCTTT. It yields the protein CASSWTGLNTEAFF.

This clone was observed a few times. Other DNA sequences in this specimen translate into the identical CDR3. The chain uses TRBV28 and TRBJ2-3; D unresolved. This CDR3 spans 13 amino acids. Trimming removed 6 bases at V and 0 bases at J, with 7 bases between. Germline lookup yields CDR1 MDHEN and CDR2 SYDVKM. The CDR3 bases are TGTGCCAGCAGCTTGACTAGCACAGATACGCAGTATTTT. Translation: CASSLTSTDTQYF. Drawing the rest from reference TRBV28 and TRBJ2-3, the complete variable domain is DVKVTQSSRYLVKRTGEKVFLECVQDMDHENMFWYRQDPGLGLRLIYFSYDVKMKEKGDIPEGYSVSREKKERFSLILESASTNQTSMYLCASSLTSTDTQYFGPGTRLTVL.

This clone was observed a single time. The chain links TRBV5-4 to TRBJ2-7; the match to TRBD2 covers 7 bases. V lost 4 bases to trimming and J lost 3 bases; unmatched junction nucleotides: 7. Germline V CDR1 and CDR2: SGHNT, YYREEE (reference sequence). The CDR3 contains 14 residues. CDR3 coding DNA: TGTGCCAGCAGCCCCGTTACGGGAGGCTACGAGCAGTACTTC. Residues: CASSPVTGGYEQYF.

This chain connects TRBV30 to TRBJ2-1, with a possible D match to TRBD1 (5 bases). From germline, CDR1 is GTSNPN and CDR2 SVGIG (reference sequence). The germline V and J ends were trimmed by 5 bases and 6 bases, with 14 bases remaining between them. The length of the CDR3 is 13 residues. The CDR3 here is CAWDSLLGNEQFF. In nucleotides, the CDR3 is TGTGCCTGGGACAGTCTTCTGGGCAATGAGCAGTTCTTC.

The rearrangement joins TRBV6-5 to TRBJ2-3, with D maybe TRBD1 (5 bases). Germline V gene data show CDR1 as MNHEY and CDR2 as SVGAGI. V lost 6 bases to trimming and J lost 0 bases, with 13 bases between them. The length of the CDR3 is 15 residues. The CDR3 sequence: CASRVQAPSTDTQYF. The CDR3 nucleotides read TGTGCCAGCAGGGTACAGGCCCCCAGCACAGATACGCAGTATTTT.